The sample holds a few counts of the clone carrying this T cell receptor beta chain. The data originate from a study of cytomegalovirus exposure and HLA in healthy donors. V lost 5 bases to trimming and J lost 0 bases, with 14 bases between them. The germline CDR1 and CDR2 sequences are SGHTA and FQGTGA. This CDR3 comprises 16 residues. PCR was performed using 60 Vbeta and 13 Jbeta primers. The table came from immunoSEQ multiplex PCR; TCRdb's copy has only in-frame clones and leaves some out. The sample lists about 160,000 clones, around 76% seen once, with roughly 1.9% in the top ten. Sequencing was performed on PBMCs. This chain links TRBV7-3 with TRBJ1-3; D may be TRBD1 (5 bases). The TCR sequence derives from a female donor in good health and CMV-seronegative. The CDR3 here is CASSPYGGSSGNTIYF. As DNA, the CDR3 is TGTGCCAGCAGCCCGTATGGGGGGAGCTCTGGAAACACCATATATTTT.